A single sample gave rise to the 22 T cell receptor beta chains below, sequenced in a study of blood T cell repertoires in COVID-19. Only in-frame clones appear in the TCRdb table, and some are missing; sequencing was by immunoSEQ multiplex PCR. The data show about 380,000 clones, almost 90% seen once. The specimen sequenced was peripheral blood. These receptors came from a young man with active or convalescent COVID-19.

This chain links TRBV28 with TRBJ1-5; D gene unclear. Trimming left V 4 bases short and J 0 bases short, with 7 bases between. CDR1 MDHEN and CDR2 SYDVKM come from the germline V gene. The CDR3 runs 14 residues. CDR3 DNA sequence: TGTGCCAGCAGTTGGCATTCTAGCAATCAGCCCCAGCATTTT. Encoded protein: CASSWHSSNQPQHF.

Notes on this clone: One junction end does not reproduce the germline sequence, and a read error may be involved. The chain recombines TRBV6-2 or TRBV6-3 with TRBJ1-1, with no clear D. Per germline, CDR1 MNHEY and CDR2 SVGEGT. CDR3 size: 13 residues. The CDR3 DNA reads TGTGCCAGCGGTTACTCGACGGGAGTTGAAGCTTTCTTT. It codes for CASGYSTGVEAFF.

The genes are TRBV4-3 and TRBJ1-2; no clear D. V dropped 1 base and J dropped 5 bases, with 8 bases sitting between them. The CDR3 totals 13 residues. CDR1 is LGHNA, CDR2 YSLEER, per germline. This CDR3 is CASSQVVGYGYTF. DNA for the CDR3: TGCGCCAGCAGCCAAGTAGTCGGTTATGGCTACACCTTC.

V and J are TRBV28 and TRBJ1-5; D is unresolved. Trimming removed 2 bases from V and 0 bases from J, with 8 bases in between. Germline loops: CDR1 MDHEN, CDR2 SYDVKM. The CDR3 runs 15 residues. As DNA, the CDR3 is TGTGCCAGCAGTTTAGAGGGCTATAGCAATCAGCCCCAGCATTTT. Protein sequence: CASSLEGYSNQPQHF.

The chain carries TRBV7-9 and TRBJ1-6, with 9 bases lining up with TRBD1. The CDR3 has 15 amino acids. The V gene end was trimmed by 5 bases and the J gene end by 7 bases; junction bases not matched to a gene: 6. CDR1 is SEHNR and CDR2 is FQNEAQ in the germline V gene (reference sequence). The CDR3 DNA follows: TGTGCCAGCAGCCCCGGGGACAGGGAGAATTCACCCCTCCACTTT. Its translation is CASSPGDRENSPLHF. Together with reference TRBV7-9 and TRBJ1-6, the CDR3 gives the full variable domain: DTGVSQNPRHKITKRGQNVTFRCDPISEHNRLYWYRQTLGQGPEFLTYFQNEAQLEKSRLLSDRFSAERPKGSFSTLEIQRTEQGDSAMYLCASSPGDRENSPLHFGNGTRLTVT.

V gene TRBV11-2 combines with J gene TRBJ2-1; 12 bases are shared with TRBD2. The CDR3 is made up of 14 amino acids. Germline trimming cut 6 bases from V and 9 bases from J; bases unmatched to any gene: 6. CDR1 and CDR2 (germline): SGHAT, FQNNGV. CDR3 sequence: CASRGLAGFSEQFF. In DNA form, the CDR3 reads TGTGCCAGCAGAGGACTAGCGGGGTTTAGTGAGCAGTTCTTC.

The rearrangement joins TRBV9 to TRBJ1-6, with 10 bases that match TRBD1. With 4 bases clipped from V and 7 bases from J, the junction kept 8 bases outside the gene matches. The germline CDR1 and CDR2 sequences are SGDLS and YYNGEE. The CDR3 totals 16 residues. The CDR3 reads CASSNPGTGVNSPLHF. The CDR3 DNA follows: TGTGCCAGCAGCAACCCCGGGACAGGGGTAAATTCACCCCTCCACTTT.

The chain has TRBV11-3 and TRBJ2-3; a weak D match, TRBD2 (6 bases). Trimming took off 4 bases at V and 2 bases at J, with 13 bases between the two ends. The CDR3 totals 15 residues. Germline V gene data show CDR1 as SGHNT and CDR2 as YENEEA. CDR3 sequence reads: CASSYGSTVTDTQYF. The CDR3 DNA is TGTGCCAGCAGCTACGGGAGTACGGTCACAGATACGCAGTATTTT.

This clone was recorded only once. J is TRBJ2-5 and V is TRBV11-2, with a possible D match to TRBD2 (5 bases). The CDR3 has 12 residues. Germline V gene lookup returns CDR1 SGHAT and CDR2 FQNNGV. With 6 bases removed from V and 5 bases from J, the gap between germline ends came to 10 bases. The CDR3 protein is CASSYRGETQYF. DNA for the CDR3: TGTGCCAGCAGTTACCGAGGGGAGACCCAGTACTTC. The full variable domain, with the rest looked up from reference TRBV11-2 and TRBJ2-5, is EAGVAQSPRYKIIEKRQSVAFWCNPISGHATLYWYQQILGQGPKLLIQFQNNGVVDDSQLPKDRFSAERLKGVDSTLKIQPAKLEDSAVYLCASSYRGETQYFGPGTRLLVL.

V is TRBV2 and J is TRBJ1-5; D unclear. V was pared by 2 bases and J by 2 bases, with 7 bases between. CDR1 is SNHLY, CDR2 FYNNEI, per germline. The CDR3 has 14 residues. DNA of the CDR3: TGTGCCAGCAGTGAATGGAGTGGCAATCAGCCCCAGCATTTT. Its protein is CASSEWSGNQPQHF.

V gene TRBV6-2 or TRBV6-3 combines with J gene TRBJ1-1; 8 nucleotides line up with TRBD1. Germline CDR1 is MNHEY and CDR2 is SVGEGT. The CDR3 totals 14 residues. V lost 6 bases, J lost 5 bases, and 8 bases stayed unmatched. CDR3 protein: CASSRDRRVTEAFF. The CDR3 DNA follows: TGTGCCAGCAGCCGGGACAGGCGAGTAACTGAAGCTTTCTTT.

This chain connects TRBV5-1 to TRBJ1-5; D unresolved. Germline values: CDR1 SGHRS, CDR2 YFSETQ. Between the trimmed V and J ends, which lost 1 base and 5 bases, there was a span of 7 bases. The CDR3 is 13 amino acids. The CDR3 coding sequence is TGCGCCAGCAGCTTGAGTCCGGATCAGCCCCAGCATTTT. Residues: CASSLSPDQPQHF.

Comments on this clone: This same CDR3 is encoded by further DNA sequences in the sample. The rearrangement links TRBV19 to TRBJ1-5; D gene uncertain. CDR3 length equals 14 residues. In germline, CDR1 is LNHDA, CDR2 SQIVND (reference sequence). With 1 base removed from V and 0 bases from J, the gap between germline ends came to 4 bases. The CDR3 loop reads CASSIAGSNQPQHF. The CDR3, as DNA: TGTGCCAGTAGTATAGCAGGTAGCAATCAGCCCCAGCATTTT.

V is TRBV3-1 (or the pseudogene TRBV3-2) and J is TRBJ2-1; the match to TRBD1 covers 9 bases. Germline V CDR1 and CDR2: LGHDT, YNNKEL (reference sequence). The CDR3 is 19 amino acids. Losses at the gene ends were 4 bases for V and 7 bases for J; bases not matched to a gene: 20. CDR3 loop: CASSRGRGSDRGRINEQFF. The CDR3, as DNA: TGTGCCAGCAGCCGAGGTCGAGGGTCGGACAGGGGCCGTATTAATGAGCAGTTCTTC.

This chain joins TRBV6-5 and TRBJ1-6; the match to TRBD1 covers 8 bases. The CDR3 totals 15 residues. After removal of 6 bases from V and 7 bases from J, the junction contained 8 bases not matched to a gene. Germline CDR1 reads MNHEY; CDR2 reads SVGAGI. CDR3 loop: CASRRDRSQNSPLHF. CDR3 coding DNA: TGTGCCAGCAGACGGGACAGGTCACAGAATTCACCCCTCCACTTT.

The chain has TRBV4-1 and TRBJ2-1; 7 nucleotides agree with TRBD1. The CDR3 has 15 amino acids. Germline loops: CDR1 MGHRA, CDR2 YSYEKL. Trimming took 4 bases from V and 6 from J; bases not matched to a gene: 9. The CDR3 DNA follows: TGCGCCAGCAGCCTACCGACAGGGAATAGCAATGAGCAGTTCTTC. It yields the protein CASSLPTGNSNEQFF.

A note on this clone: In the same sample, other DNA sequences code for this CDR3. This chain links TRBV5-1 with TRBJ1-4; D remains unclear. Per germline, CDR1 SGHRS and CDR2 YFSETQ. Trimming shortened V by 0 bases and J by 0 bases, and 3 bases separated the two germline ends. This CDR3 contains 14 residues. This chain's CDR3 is CASSLAATNEKLFF. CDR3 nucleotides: TGCGCCAGCAGCTTGGCAGCAACTAATGAAAAACTGTTTTTT.

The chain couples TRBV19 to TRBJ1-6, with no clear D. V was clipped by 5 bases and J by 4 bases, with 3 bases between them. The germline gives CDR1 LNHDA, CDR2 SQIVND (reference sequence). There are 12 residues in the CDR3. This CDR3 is CASSLYNSPLHF. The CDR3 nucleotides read TGTGCCAGTAGTCTGTATAATTCACCCCTCCACTTT.

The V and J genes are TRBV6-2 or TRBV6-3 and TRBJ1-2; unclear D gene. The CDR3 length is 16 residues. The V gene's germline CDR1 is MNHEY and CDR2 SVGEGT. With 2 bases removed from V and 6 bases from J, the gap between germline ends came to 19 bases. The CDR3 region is CASSYPPWARLDGYTF. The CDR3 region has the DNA TGTGCCAGCAGTTACCCCCCATGGGCCCGGTTGGATGGCTACACCTTC.

The CDR3: CASSPGTGFSYGYTF. The DNA for the CDR3 is TGTGCCAGCAGCCCCGGGACAGGGTTTAGCTATGGCTACACCTTC. The rearrangement links TRBV7-2 to TRBJ1-2; the match to TRBD1 covers 9 bases. Per the germline V gene, CDR1 is SGHTA and CDR2 is FQGNSA. V was pared by 5 bases and J by 4 bases, with 8 bases of the junction left unmatched. This CDR3 contains 15 residues.

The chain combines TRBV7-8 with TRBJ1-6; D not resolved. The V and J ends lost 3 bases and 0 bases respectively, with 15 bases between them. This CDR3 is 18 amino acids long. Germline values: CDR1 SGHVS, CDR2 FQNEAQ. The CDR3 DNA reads TGTGCCAGCAGCTTTTCCCGATCCGGTAGCTCCTATAATTCACCCCTCCACTTT. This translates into CASSFSRSGSSYNSPLHF.

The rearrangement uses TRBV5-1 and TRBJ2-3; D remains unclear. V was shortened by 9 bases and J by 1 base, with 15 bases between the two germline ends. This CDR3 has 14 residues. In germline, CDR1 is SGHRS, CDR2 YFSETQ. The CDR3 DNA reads TGCGCCACAAGCAGGTCCTCTGGCACAGATACGCAGTATTTT. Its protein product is CATSRSSGTDTQYF.